One and the same sample provided the 15 T cell receptor beta chains below, sequenced in a study of CXCR3-negative and CXCR3-positive naive CD8 T cells. The authors made the TRB cDNA libraries by 5' RACE using UMI labels. Each CDR3 protein gets one entry in TCRdb, which reprocessed the 5' RACE reads and gives no DNA. The table gives fewer than 95,000 distinct CDR3 sequences; the top ten clones make up about 1.5% of it. The sequencing input was naive CXCR3- CD8+ T cells from blood. Subset in this sample: CD45RO-CCR7+CD27+CD95- naive CD8+ T cells lacking CXCR3 (TNR3-). The receptors here all came from a human donor in good health. Some clones in this sample may be carry-over from other donors' samples.

The chain joins TRBV25-1 to TRBJ2-5; the TCRdb D gene call, TRBD1, has no DNA to confirm it. The CDR3 loop spans 16 amino acids. Germline CDR1 MGHDK, CDR2 SYGVNS. The CDR3 sequence: CASSDRDRGYQETQYF.

The chain has TRBV7-6 and TRBJ2-7; the TRBD2 assignment by TCRdb is unverifiable without DNA. The CDR3 covers 13 residues. The germline V gene encodes CDR1 SGHVS and CDR2 FNYEAQ. The CDR3 region is CASSPSGGYEQYF. Filled out from reference TRBV7-6 and TRBJ2-7, the complete variable domain reads GAGVSQSPRYKVTKRGQDVALRCDPISGHVSLYWYRQALGQGPEFLTYFNYEAQQDKSGLPNDRFSAERPEGSISTLTIQRTEQRDSAMYRCASSPSGGYEQYFGPGTRLTVT.

The chain has TRBV10-3 and TRBJ2-7; no DNA is available, so the TRBD1 call from TCRdb remains unchecked. From germline, CDR1 is ENHRY and CDR2 SYGVKD. CDR3 length: 14 amino acids. The CDR3 here is CAISVGAGEYEQYF.

V is TRBV18 and J is TRBJ2-7; TCRdb names TRBD1, which stays unverified in the absence of DNA. The CDR3 sequence is 12 residues long. Germline lookup yields CDR1 KGHSH and CDR2 LQKENI. CDR3: CASSYGTDEQYF.

This sequence joins TRBV12-3 or TRBV12-4 and TRBJ1-6. The CDR3 covers 11 residues. This CDR3 is CASKDDSPLHF.

This sequence joins TRBV27 and TRBJ2-1; the TRBD1 assignment by TCRdb is unverifiable without DNA. The CDR3 consists of 15 residues. CDR1 is MNHEY and CDR2 is SMNVEV in the germline V gene (reference sequence). The CDR3 spells CASSSTGQGTDEQFF.

The chain uses TRBV5-1 and TRBJ2-7; TCRdb lists TRBD1, though no DNA is available to test this call. The CDR3 runs to 14 residues. Germline-derived CDR1 and CDR2 are SGHRS and YFSETQ. The chain's CDR3 is CASSLAPGAYEQYF.

The chain links TRBV6-5 to TRBJ2-3; there is no DNA to check the TCRdb D call of TRBD2. Looked up from germline, CDR1 is MNHEY and CDR2 is SVGAGI. The CDR3 contains 15 residues. The CDR3 protein is CASSPLAGGTDTQYF.

The J gene is TRBJ2-3, the V gene TRBV6-5. The germline V gene encodes CDR1 MNHEY and CDR2 SVGAGI. This CDR3 has 13 amino acids. This CDR3 reads CASSYSTGDTQYF.

V usage is TRBV5-1 and J usage is TRBJ1-1; TCRdb picks TRBD1, but there is no DNA to check that call. The V gene's germline CDR1 is SGHRS and CDR2 YFSETQ. The CDR3 extends over 11 amino acids. CDR3 residues: CASRMGQEAFF.

The rearrangement uses TRBV27 and TRBJ2-5; TCRdb's D call of TRBD1 is untestable without DNA. This CDR3 comprises 18 residues. Germline V CDR1 and CDR2: MNHEY, SMNVEV (reference sequence). The CDR3 sequence is CASSLRGVRGTVQETQYF.

The chain carries TRBV10-3 and TRBJ2-3; as DNA is missing, the TRBD1 call by TCRdb cannot be tested. CDR1 is ENHRY, CDR2 SYGVKD, per germline. The CDR3 covers 17 residues. This CDR3 reads CAIRGRETTGGEDTQYF.

The chain recombines TRBV12-3 or TRBV12-4 with TRBJ2-1; the TCRdb D gene call, TRBD1, has no DNA to confirm it. CDR3 length: 14 residues. The CDR3 region is CASSWADRGGEQFF.

V is TRBV4-1 and J is TRBJ2-1; TCRdb calls TRBD1, which cannot be checked without DNA. This CDR3 has 16 residues. Germline CDR1 reads MGHRA; CDR2 reads YSYEKL. CDR3 amino acids: CASSQRGDSPGNEQFF.

This chain joins TRBV11-2 and TRBJ2-1; no DNA is available, so the TRBD1 call from TCRdb remains unchecked. The CDR3 has 14 residues. The germline V gene encodes CDR1 SGHAT and CDR2 FQNNGV. CDR3 residues: CASSLVYGGNEQFF.